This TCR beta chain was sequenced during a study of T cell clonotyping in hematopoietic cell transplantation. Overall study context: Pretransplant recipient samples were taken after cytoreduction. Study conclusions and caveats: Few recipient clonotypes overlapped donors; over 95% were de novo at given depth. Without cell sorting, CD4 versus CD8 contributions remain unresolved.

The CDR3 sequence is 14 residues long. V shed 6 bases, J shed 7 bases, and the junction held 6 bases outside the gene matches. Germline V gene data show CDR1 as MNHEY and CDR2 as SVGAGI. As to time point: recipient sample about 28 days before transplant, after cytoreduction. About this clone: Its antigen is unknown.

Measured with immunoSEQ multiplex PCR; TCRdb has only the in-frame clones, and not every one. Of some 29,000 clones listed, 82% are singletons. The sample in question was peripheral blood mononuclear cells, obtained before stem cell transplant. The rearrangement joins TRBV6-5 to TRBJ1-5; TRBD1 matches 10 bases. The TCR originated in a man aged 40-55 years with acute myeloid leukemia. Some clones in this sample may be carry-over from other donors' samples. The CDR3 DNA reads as TGTGCCAGCAGGGGGACAGGGGAGGGCCAGCCCCAGCATTTT. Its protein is CASRGTGEGQPQHF.